This T cell receptor (beta chain) emerged from a study of blood T cell repertoires in COVID-19. Study summary: Spain, Italy and the United States supplied samples that represented acute and convalescent COVID-19.

Original processing notes: Scientists estimated how many nucleated cells there were by amplifying reference gene primers. Method: immunoSEQ multiplex PCR; TCRdb's copy keeps in-frame clones and lacks some. D and trimming were read from the DNA, whereas the V and J calls and clone size are those reported in that table. The table lists tens of thousands of clones, roughly 90% of them singletons. Trimming removed 1 base at V and 1 base at J, with 17 bases between. Germline V CDR1 and CDR2: SGHNT, YYREEE (reference sequence). The CDR3 runs 17 residues. The rearrangement links TRBV5-4 to TRBJ1-1, with D tentatively TRBD1 (6 bases). The source is a woman aged 80 or over with acute or convalescent COVID-19. Sequencing input: peripheral blood. CDR3 bases: TGTGCCAGCAGCTTGAATACAGGGCAGGTGGAGAACACTGAAGCTTTCTTT. This gives the protein CASSLNTGQVENTEAFF.